The 26 T cell receptor beta chains presented below share a single source sample, sequenced in a study of cytomegalovirus exposure and HLA in healthy donors. PCR involved 60 Vbeta and 13 Jbeta primers. Only in-frame clones appear in the TCRdb table, and some are missing; sequencing was by immunoSEQ multiplex PCR. The sample lists around 190,000 clones, roughly 85% occurring once. The sequenced sample consisted of PBMCs. These receptors came from a middle-aged woman in good health and CMV-seronegative.

V gene TRBV19 combines with J gene TRBJ2-5; 8 bases line up with TRBD1. The germline gives CDR1 LNHDA, CDR2 SQIVND (reference sequence). With 5 bases clipped from V and 4 bases from J, the junction kept 12 bases outside the gene matches. This CDR3 is 16 amino acids long. CDR3 DNA: TGTGCCAGTAGTCCCGGACAGGGTCCGGGCGGAGAGACCCAGTACTTC. Its protein product is CASSPGQGPGGETQYF. The variable domain in full, completed from reference TRBV19 and TRBJ2-5, reads DGGITQSPKYLFRKEGQNVTLSCEQNLNHDAMYWYRQDPGQGLRLIYYSQIVNDFQKGDIAEGYSVSREKKESFPLTVTSAQKNPTAFYLCASSPGQGPGGETQYFGPGTRLLVL.

This clone was seen a single time. The chain links TRBV4-1 to TRBJ2-2; TRBD2 is a possible D gene (5 bases). Per germline, CDR1 MGHRA and CDR2 YSYEKL. The CDR3 runs 16 residues. Trimming pared 7 bases from V and 1 base from J, leaving 16 bases between. The CDR3 DNA sequence: TGCGCCAGCACCTACCCCGCGAGCGGGAACACCGGGGAGCTGTTTTTT. It translates to CASTYPASGNTGELFF.

The rearrangement links TRBV5-4 to TRBJ2-7, with 16 bases that match TRBD2. This CDR3 has 18 amino acids. V shed 0 bases and J 1 base; nucleotides not matched to a gene: 4. Germline loops: CDR1 SGHNT, CDR2 YYREEE (reference sequence). CDR3 region: CASSLGGLAGGGSYEQYF. CDR3 coding DNA: TGTGCCAGCAGCTTGGGGGGACTAGCGGGAGGGGGGTCCTACGAGCAGTACTTC.

The chain is built from TRBV21-1 and TRBJ1-1. TRBV21-1 is a pseudogene. The CDR3 totals 12 residues. The CDR3 DNA is TGTGCCAGCAGCACCCAAAGCAAGTCAGCTTTCTTT. This codes for CASSTQSKSAFF.

This clone has a single count. This chain uses TRBV18 with TRBJ2-1; a weak D match, TRBD2 (7 bases). V lost 3 bases to trimming and J lost 7 bases, with 16 bases between them. Germline CDR1 reads KGHSH; CDR2 reads LQKENI. The CDR3 spans 15 residues. CDR3 residues: CASSPFGGGGNEQFF. The CDR3 region has the DNA TGTGCCAGCTCACCCTTTGGGGGGGGCGGTAATGAGCAGTTCTTC.

The V gene is TRBV27, the J gene TRBJ2-3, with TRBD1 identical over 11 bases. V lost 4 bases to trimming and J lost 7 bases; unmatched junction nucleotides: 13. The CDR3 has 17 amino acids. Germline-derived CDR1 and CDR2 are MNHEY and SMNVEV (reference sequence). The CDR3 spells CASSSLPGTGGGNTQYF. The CDR3 DNA is TGTGCCAGCAGTTCCCTCCCGGGGACAGGGGGTGGGAATACGCAGTATTTT.

The chain has TRBV5-1 and TRBJ2-1, with 13 bases fitting TRBD2. CDR1 is SGHRS, CDR2 YFSETQ, per germline. The CDR3 is 15 residues long. V lost 4 bases and J lost 10; bases outside the gene matches: 8. As DNA, the CDR3 is TGCGCCAGCAGCGAACTAGCGGGAGGGCCTCAAGAGCAGTTCTTC. It specifies CASSELAGGPQEQFF.

Of note for this clone: Because the CDR3's place on the DNA is in doubt, the DNA is left out and the CDR3 is given as listed by TCRdb. The rearrangement uses TRBV6-5 and TRBJ1-2; the table names TRBD1, a call not compared with the DNA. The CDR3 contains 13 residues when both ends are counted. Germline lookup yields CDR1 MNHEY and CDR2 SVGAGI. CDR3 sequence: CASSYGWGLGSTF.

This clone appeared a few times. The chain joins TRBV6-1 to TRBJ1-2; 7 nucleotides line up with TRBD1. The CDR3 sequence is 14 residues long. Germline CDR1 is MNHNS and CDR2 is SASEGT. The ends lost 8 bases at V and 0 bases at J; junction bases unmatched: 6. The CDR3 spells CASANTGANYGYTF. The CDR3 DNA is TGTGCCAGCGCTAATACAGGGGCTAACTATGGCTACACCTTC.

The chain combines TRBV5-1 with TRBJ2-5, with 7 nucleotides matching TRBD2. V shed 3 bases, J shed 5 bases, and the junction held 4 bases outside the gene matches. Germline CDR1 is SGHRS and CDR2 is YFSETQ. The CDR3 covers 13 residues. This CDR3 is CASSSGGLETQYF. CDR3 DNA sequence: TGCGCCAGCAGCTCCGGGGGGTTGGAGACCCAGTACTTC.

The genes are TRBV30 and TRBJ1-2, with 8 bases aligning to TRBD1. This CDR3 has 13 amino acids. Unmatched junction bases numbered 4, after V lost 6 bases and J lost 1 base. Germline lookup yields CDR1 GTSNPN and CDR2 SVGIG (reference sequence). CDR3 bases: TGTGCCTGCGACAGGGGCTTTAACTATGGCTACACCTTC. Amino acids: CACDRGFNYGYTF.

The chain couples TRBV10-1 to TRBJ2-7, with D possibly TRBD2 on 6 matching bases. The CDR3 covers 15 residues. Germline V lookup: CDR1 WNHNN, CDR2 SYGVQD (reference sequence). With 3 bases removed from V and 4 bases from J, the gap between germline ends came to 16 bases. The CDR3 region has the DNA TGCGCCAGCAGTGATCGGGGCCCCCGGGGGTACGAGCAGTACTTC. Its protein product is CASSDRGPRGYEQYF.

The sample holds one count of this clone. V gene TRBV19 combines with J gene TRBJ2-1; the match to TRBD2 covers 8 bases. Germline V gene data show CDR1 as LNHDA and CDR2 as SQIVND (reference sequence). V shed 3 bases, J shed 13 bases, and the junction held 8 bases outside the gene matches. The CDR3 extends over 13 amino acids. CDR3 sequence reads: CASSMGPGRVQFF. The CDR3 nucleotides are TGTGCCAGTAGTATGGGTCCCGGGAGGGTACAGTTCTTC.

The gene calls are TRBV4-1 and TRBJ1-6, with 7 bases matching TRBD1. The CDR3 loop spans 18 amino acids. Germline V gives CDR1 MGHRA, CDR2 YSYEKL. J gave up 6 bases and V 1 base, and 12 bases lay outside the gene matches. CDR3 amino acids: CASSQVPPSGGSNSPLHF. CDR3 sequence (DNA): TGCGCCAGCAGCCAAGTCCCCCCCTCAGGGGGTAGTAATTCACCCCTCCACTTT.

The chain joins TRBV5-1 to TRBJ1-1; 7 bases map to TRBD1. CDR3 length: 14 amino acids. The ends lost 0 bases at V and 5 bases at J; junction bases unmatched: 4. Looked up from germline, CDR1 is SGHRS and CDR2 is YFSETQ. CDR3 protein: CASSLDVTGTEAFF. The CDR3 DNA sequence: TGCGCCAGCAGCTTGGATGTGACAGGGACTGAAGCTTTCTTT.

The chain carries TRBV18 and TRBJ1-3, with D tentatively TRBD1 (5 bases). V gave up 6 bases and J gave up 0 bases, with 15 bases separating them. Germline CDR1 and CDR2: KGHSH and LQKENI. The CDR3 runs to 16 residues. This chain's CDR3 is CASSTLQDHSGNTIYF. The DNA for the CDR3 is TGTGCCAGCTCTACCCTACAGGATCACTCTGGAAACACCATATATTTT.

The gene calls are TRBV5-8 and TRBJ2-3; 9 nucleotides match TRBD1. This CDR3 has 16 amino acids. Germline CDR1 is SGHTS and CDR2 is YDEGEE. V was clipped by 3 bases and J by 0 bases; unmatched bases: 5. This CDR3 reads CASSWGQGPSTDTQYF. The CDR3 region has the DNA TGTGCCAGCAGCTGGGGACAGGGCCCTAGCACAGATACGCAGTATTTT.

The count of this clone is one. V is TRBV28 and J is TRBJ1-2; no firm D call. Germline CDR1 MDHEN, CDR2 SYDVKM. V dropped 5 bases and J dropped 5 bases, with 15 bases sitting between them. This CDR3 comprises 14 residues. This chain's CDR3 is CASSPPQLRYGYTF. CDR3 in DNA: TGTGCCAGCAGTCCCCCGCAACTCCGTTATGGCTACACCTTC.

This rearrangement joins TRBV20-1 to TRBJ2-7; the D gene is possibly TRBD1 (6 bases). Germline V gene data show CDR1 as DFQATT and CDR2 as SNEGSKA (reference sequence). V was clipped by 6 bases and J by 3 bases, with 6 bases between them. This CDR3 region has 10 residues. As DNA, the CDR3 is TGCAGTGCCAGGGGCTACGAGCAGTACTTC. It translates to CSARGYEQYF.

As regards this clone: The sample holds other DNA sequences that translate to the same CDR3. V usage is TRBV5-1 and J usage is TRBJ2-7; a possible D gene is TRBD2 (6 bases). The CDR3 is made up of 13 amino acids. Trimming cost V 2 bases and J 0 bases, with 6 bases left between them. CDR1 and CDR2 (germline): SGHRS, YFSETQ. The CDR3 here is CASSFGGSYEQYF. In DNA, the CDR3 is TGCGCCAGCAGCTTCGGGGGCTCCTACGAGCAGTACTTC.

This chain connects TRBV7-9 to TRBJ2-7, with 8 bases identical to TRBD2. The germline V gene has CDR1 SEHNR and CDR2 FQNEAQ (reference sequence). Trimming at V came to 5 bases and at J to 6 bases, leaving 12 bases not matched to a gene. CDR3 length equals 15 residues. CDR3 nucleotides: TGTGCCAGCAGCGCATCCGGGACTAGTGGCTGCGAGCAGTACTTC. Its translation: CASSASGTSGCEQYF.

This chain connects TRBV19 to TRBJ2-5, with D hard to call. CDR3 length equals 13 residues. V shed 4 bases and J shed 3 bases, with 9 bases lying between them. Germline V gene data show CDR1 as LNHDA and CDR2 as SQIVND (reference sequence). The chain's CDR3 is CASSRGSKETQYF. CDR3 DNA: TGTGCCAGTAGTAGAGGCAGTAAAGAGACCCAGTACTTC.

This clone was observed a handful of times. The chain couples TRBV5-4 to TRBJ1-4; TRBD1 is a possible D gene (6 bases). Germline V CDR1 and CDR2: SGHNT, YYREEE (reference sequence). This CDR3 is 15 amino acids long. Trimming removed 4 bases from V and 2 bases from J, with 12 bases in between. CDR3 in DNA: TGTGCCAGCAGCGGTGCGGGGGCCACTAATGAAAAACTGTTTTTT. Its protein product is CASSGAGATNEKLFF. Variable domain in full (rest from reference TRBV5-4 and TRBJ1-4): ETGVTQSPTHLIKTRGQQVTLRCSSQSGHNTVSWYQQALGQGPQFIFQYYREEENGRGNFPPRFSGLQFPNYSSELNVNALELDDSALYLCASSGAGATNEKLFFGSGTQLSVL.

This clone has a handful of counts. The rearrangement uses TRBV6-5 and TRBJ1-1; unclear D gene. Germline lookup yields CDR1 MNHEY and CDR2 SVGAGI. Trimming left V 7 bases short and J 11 bases short, with 20 bases between. There are 13 residues in the CDR3. CDR3 sequence (DNA): TGTGCCAGCAAGGACCCCAAACGGCCGGGGGCTTTCTTT. This codes for CASKDPKRPGAFF.

The chain combines TRBV18 with TRBJ2-7; D is perhaps TRBD1 (5 bases). The CDR3 covers 14 residues. With 3 bases removed from V and 2 bases from J, the gap between germline ends came to 11 bases. CDR1 is KGHSH and CDR2 is LQKENI in the germline V gene. The CDR3 loop is CASSPLGATYEQYF. CDR3 in DNA: TGTGCCAGCTCACCGCTTGGGGCTACCTACGAGCAGTACTTC.

The table lists this clone with a count of one. The chain employs TRBV9 and TRBJ2-1; 7 bases are shared with TRBD2. The V gene end was trimmed by 3 bases and the J gene end by 10 bases; junction bases not matched to a gene: 13. CDR1 is SGDLS, CDR2 YYNGEE, per germline. There are 15 residues in the CDR3. The CDR3, as DNA: TGTGCCAGCAGCGGATCAGCGGGGCCTGCGGGGGAGCAGTTCTTC. Translation: CASSGSAGPAGEQFF.